The TCR beta chain described here comes from a study of blood T cell repertoires in COVID-19. Study in general: Spain, Italy and the United States supplied samples that represented acute and convalescent COVID-19.

V lost 4 bases, J lost 2 bases, and 10 bases lay in between. Germline assignment: CDR1 SGHRS and CDR2 YFSETQ. This CDR3 spans 15 amino acids. In the original analysis: Amplification from reference gene primers served as the basis for estimated nucleated cell counts. TCRdb's table, derived via immunoSEQ multiplex PCR, lists solely in-frame clones and lacks some. Clone size and V and J calls were adopted from that table, with D and trimming inferred from the DNA. The sample holds approximately 140,000 clones, less than 80% seen once. The TCR comes from a man aged 55 to 70 with acute or convalescent COVID-19. Sequencing was done on a sample of peripheral blood. The chain employs TRBV5-1 and TRBJ2-6, with no clear D. CDR3: CASSIGGPGANVLTF. The CDR3 DNA reads as TGCGCCAGCAGCATCGGTGGGCCTGGGGCCAACGTCCTGACTTTC.